The 15 T cell receptor beta chains in this list originate from one sample, sequenced in a study of somatic mutations in cytotoxic T cells in rheumatoid arthritis. Generated by immunoSEQ multiplex PCR, the TCRdb table keeps only in-frame clones and is missing some. This table has about 18,000 clones, roughly 77% appearing once. The sequenced material came from CD8+ T cells sorted from blood. These receptors were obtained from an adult with rheumatoid arthritis.

The CDR3 is CASSLGGLAGEKNIQYF. For the CDR3, the DNA is TGTGCCAGCAGCTTAGGCGGACTAGCGGGGGAGAAAAACATTCAGTACTTC. The rearrangement links TRBV7-8 to TRBJ2-4; 13 bases map to TRBD2. With V trimmed by 1 base and J by 4 bases, 4 bases remained unmatched. Per the germline V gene, CDR1 is SGHVS and CDR2 is FQNEAQ. The length of the CDR3 is 17 residues.

The chain links TRBV12-5 to TRBJ2-2; 8 bases align to TRBD1. V lost 6 bases to trimming and J lost 3 bases; unmatched junction nucleotides: 3. The CDR3 runs 14 residues. Germline V lookup: CDR1 LGHNT, CDR2 FRNRAP. CDR3 loop: CASGPGGYTGELFF. The CDR3 coding sequence is TGTGCTAGTGGGCCAGGGGGCTACACCGGGGAGCTGTTTTTT. The full variable domain, completed using reference TRBV12-5 and TRBJ2-2, is DARVTQTPRHKVTEMGQEVTMRCQPILGHNTVFWYRQTMMQGLELLAYFRNRAPLDDSGMPKDRFSAEMPDATLATLKIQPSEPRDSAVYFCASGPGGYTGELFFGEGSRLTVL.

The J gene is TRBJ2-3, the V gene TRBV19; D uncertain. The V gene's germline CDR1 is LNHDA and CDR2 SQIVND (reference sequence). The CDR3 runs 14 residues. Trimming cost V 9 bases and J 2 bases, with 15 bases left between them. The CDR3 spells CASNWAGFTDTQYF. Here the CDR3 DNA reads TGTGCCAGCAATTGGGCAGGATTCACAGATACGCAGTATTTT.

This clone was picked up one time. The chain has TRBV7-5 and TRBJ2-5; the table gives TRBD1 as D, unverified against the DNA. TRBV7-5 is classified as a pseudogene. The CDR3 has 14 residues. This chain's CDR3 is CARSLGTGGETQYF. DNA for the CDR3: TGTGCCAGAAGCTTAGGGACAGGGGGGGAGACCCAGTACTTC.

The chain carries TRBV6-1 and TRBJ2-7; D perhaps matches TRBD1 (6 bases). V gave up 1 base and J gave up 0 bases, with 10 bases separating them. Germline V gene data show CDR1 as MNHNS and CDR2 as SASEGT. The CDR3 is made up of 15 amino acids. CDR3 residues: CASSEVDRSSYEQYF. The CDR3 DNA reads as TGTGCCAGCAGTGAAGTGGACAGAAGCTCCTACGAGCAGTACTTC.

This sequence joins TRBV4-1 and TRBJ1-1; tentatively, D is TRBD1 (5 bases). Germline V CDR1 and CDR2: MGHRA, YSYEKL. Deletions cut 1 base from V and 7 bases from J, with 10 bases between. The CDR3 spans 13 residues. In DNA, the CDR3 is TGCGCCAGCAGCCAAGGCGGGGGAGTTGAAGCTTTCTTT. It codes for CASSQGGGVEAFF.

The genes are TRBV6-1 and TRBJ2-7; 7 bases are shared with TRBD2. The CDR3 runs 15 residues. Losses at the gene ends were 4 bases for V and 5 bases for J; bases not matched to a gene: 11. Germline CDR1 is MNHNS and CDR2 is SASEGT. The CDR3 loop reads CASSVWGGVLDEQYF. In nucleotides, the CDR3 is TGTGCCAGCAGTGTTTGGGGAGGGGTACTGGACGAGCAGTACTTC.

In DNA, the CDR3 is TGCGCCAGCAGCCAAGATGCGGCTAGCCGTCTCAAAAACATTCAGTACTTC. Protein: CASSQDAASRLKNIQYF. This chain uses TRBV4-3 with TRBJ2-4; maybe TRBD2 (5 bases). Germline-derived CDR1 and CDR2 are LGHNA and YSLEER. The CDR3 contains 17 residues. The V and J ends lost 0 bases and 3 bases respectively, with 15 bases between them.

V is TRBV28 and J is TRBJ1-5; TRBD1 matches at 9 bases. V lost 6 bases to trimming and J lost 3 bases; unmatched junction nucleotides: 9. Germline loops: CDR1 MDHEN, CDR2 SYDVKM. The CDR3 length is 16 residues. The CDR3 loop is CASRIPTGGLNQPQHF. The CDR3 DNA reads as TGTGCCAGCAGAATACCCACAGGGGGCCTCAATCAGCCCCAGCATTTT.

This clone appeared a single time. V usage is TRBV27 and J usage is TRBJ2-5; 7 nucleotides match TRBD2. The CDR3 runs to 13 residues. V trimming: 4 bases; J trimming: 3 bases; junction bases outside the gene matches: 2. Germline assignment: CDR1 MNHEY and CDR2 SMNVEV (reference sequence). The CDR3 bases are TGTGCCAGCAGTTCTCTAGCGGAAGAGACCCAGTACTTC. Its translation is CASSSLAEETQYF.

V is TRBV7-9 and J is TRBJ2-1; D may be TRBD1 or TRBD2 (6 bases each). Germline CDR1 and CDR2: SEHNR and FQNEAQ (reference sequence). V lost 1 base and J lost 6, with 13 bases in between. The CDR3 extends over 15 amino acids. For the CDR3, the DNA is TGTGCCAGCAGCTTAGAGGGGGGCAGGGGCAATGAGCAGTTCTTC. Its protein product is CASSLEGGRGNEQFF. Complete variable domain (other parts from reference TRBV7-9 and TRBJ2-1): DTGVSQNPRHKITKRGQNVTFRCDPISEHNRLYWYRQTLGQGPEFLTYFQNEAQLEKSRLLSDRFSAERPKGSFSTLEIQRTEQGDSAMYLCASSLEGGRGNEQFFGPGTRLTVL.

A single count supports this clone. This rearrangement joins TRBV21-1 to TRBJ2-2. TRBV21-1 is termed a pseudogene. CDR3 length: 16 residues. The CDR3 DNA is TGTGCCAGCAGCAAACACACGGATACGAACACCGGGGAGCTGTTTTTT. Protein product: CASSKHTDTNTGELFF.

The V gene is TRBV7-8, the J gene TRBJ1-2; D gene unclear. With 5 bases removed from V and 5 bases from J, the gap between germline ends came to 9 bases. Germline-derived CDR1 and CDR2 are SGHVS and FQNEAQ. This CDR3 contains 12 residues. CDR3 DNA sequence: TGTGCCAGCAGCCTAGACCCATATGGCTACACCTTC. This translates into CASSLDPYGYTF.

J is TRBJ2-3 and V is TRBV4-2; 9 nucleotides agree with TRBD2. This CDR3 is 16 amino acids long. Germline V lookup: CDR1 LGHNA, CDR2 YNFKEQ. The ends lost 0 bases at V and 5 bases at J; junction bases unmatched: 6. CDR3 protein: CASSQEVAGAGDTQYF. The CDR3 DNA follows: TGTGCCAGCAGCCAAGAGGTAGCGGGGGCTGGAGATACGCAGTATTTT.

Concerning this clone itself: A junction boundary mismatches the germline segment, possibly from a read error. V gene TRBV7-9 combines with J gene TRBJ2-5; D is possibly TRBD1 or TRBD2 (7 bases each). The CDR3 is made up of 11 amino acids. The germline gives CDR1 SEHNR, CDR2 FQNEAQ (reference sequence). CDR3 bases: TGTGCCAGCAGCTTATCAGGGGGGGCGGACTTC. It yields the protein CASSLSGGADF.